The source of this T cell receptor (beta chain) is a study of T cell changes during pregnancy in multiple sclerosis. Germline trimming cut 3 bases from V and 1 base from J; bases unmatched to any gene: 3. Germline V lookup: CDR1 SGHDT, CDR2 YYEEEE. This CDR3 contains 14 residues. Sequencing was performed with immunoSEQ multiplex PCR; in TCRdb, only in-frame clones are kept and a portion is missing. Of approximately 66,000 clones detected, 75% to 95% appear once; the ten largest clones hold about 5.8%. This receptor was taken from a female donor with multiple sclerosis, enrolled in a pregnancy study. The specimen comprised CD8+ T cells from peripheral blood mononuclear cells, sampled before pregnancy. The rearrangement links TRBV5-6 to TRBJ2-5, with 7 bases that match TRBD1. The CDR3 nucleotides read TGTGCCAGCAGCTCCTGGGACAGCCAAGAGACCCAGTACTTC. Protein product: CASSSWDSQETQYF.